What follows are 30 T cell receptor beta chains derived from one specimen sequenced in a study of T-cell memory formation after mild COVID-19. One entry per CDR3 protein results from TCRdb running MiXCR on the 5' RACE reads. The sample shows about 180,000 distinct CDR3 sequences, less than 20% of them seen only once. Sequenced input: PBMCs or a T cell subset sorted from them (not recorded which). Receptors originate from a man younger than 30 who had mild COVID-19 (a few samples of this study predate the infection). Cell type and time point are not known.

The CDR3 region is CASSWSTGPETQYF. The CDR3 DNA reads TGTGCCAGCAGTTGGTCGACAGGCCCAGAGACCCAGTACTTC. V gene TRBV12-3 or TRBV12-4 combines with J gene TRBJ2-5; D possibly corresponds to TRBD1 (6 bases). V was shortened by 4 bases and J by 4 bases, with 13 bases between the two germline ends. This CDR3 is built from 14 residues.

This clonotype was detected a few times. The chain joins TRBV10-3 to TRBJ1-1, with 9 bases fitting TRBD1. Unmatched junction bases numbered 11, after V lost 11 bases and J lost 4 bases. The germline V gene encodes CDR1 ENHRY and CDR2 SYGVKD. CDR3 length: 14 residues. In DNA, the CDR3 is TGTGCCGTAAGTAGTGCGACAGGGGGCACTGAAGCTTTCTTT. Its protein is CAVSSATGGTEAFF.

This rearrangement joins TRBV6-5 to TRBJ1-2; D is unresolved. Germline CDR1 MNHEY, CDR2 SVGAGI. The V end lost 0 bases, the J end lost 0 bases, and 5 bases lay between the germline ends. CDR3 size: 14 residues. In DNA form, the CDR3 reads TGTGCCAGCAGTTACTCGGGGTCTAACTATGGCTACACCTTC. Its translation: CASSYSGSNYGYTF.

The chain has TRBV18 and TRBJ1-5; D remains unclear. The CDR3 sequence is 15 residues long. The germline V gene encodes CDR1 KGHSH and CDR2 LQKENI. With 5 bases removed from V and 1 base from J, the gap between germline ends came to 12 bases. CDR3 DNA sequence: TGTGCCAGCTCAGAATCCGAGGGAAGCAATCAGCCCCAGCATTTT. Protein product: CASSESEGSNQPQHF.

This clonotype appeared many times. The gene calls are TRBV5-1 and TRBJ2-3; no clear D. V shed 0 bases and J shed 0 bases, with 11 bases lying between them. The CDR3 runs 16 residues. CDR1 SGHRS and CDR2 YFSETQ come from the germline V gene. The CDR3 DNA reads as TGCGCCAGCAGCTTGGCTGGGTGGCCTAGCACAGATACGCAGTATTTT. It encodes CASSLAGWPSTDTQYF.

The CDR3 sequence is CASSFTGLNEKLFF. CDR3 DNA: TGTGCCAGCAGCTTTACAGGCCTTAATGAAAAACTGTTTTTT. The genes are TRBV7-9 and TRBJ1-4; D might be TRBD1 (5 bases). The CDR3 length is 14 residues. The ends were cut back, 3 bases at V and 4 bases at J, with 9 bases in the middle. Germline V CDR1 and CDR2: SEHNR, FQNEAQ (reference sequence).

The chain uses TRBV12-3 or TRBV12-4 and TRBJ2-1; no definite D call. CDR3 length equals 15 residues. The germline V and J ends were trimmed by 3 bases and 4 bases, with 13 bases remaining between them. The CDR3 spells CASSLRVMAYNEQFF. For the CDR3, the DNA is TGTGCCAGCAGTTTGCGAGTGATGGCTTACAATGAGCAGTTCTTC.

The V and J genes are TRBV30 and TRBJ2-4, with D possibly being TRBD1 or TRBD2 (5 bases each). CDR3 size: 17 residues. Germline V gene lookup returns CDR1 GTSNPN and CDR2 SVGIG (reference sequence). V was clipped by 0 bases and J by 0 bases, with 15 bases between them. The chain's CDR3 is CAWSVRRGPLAKNIQYF. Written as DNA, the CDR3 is TGTGCCTGGAGTGTACGTCGGGGCCCTTTAGCCAAAAACATTCAGTACTTC.

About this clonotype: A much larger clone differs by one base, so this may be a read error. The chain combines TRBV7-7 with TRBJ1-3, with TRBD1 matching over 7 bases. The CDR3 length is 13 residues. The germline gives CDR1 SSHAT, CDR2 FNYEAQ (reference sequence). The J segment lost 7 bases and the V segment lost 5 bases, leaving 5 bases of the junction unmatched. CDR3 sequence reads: CASSHVQGNTIYF. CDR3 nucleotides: TGTGCCAGCAGCCACGTACAGGGGAACACCATATATTTT.

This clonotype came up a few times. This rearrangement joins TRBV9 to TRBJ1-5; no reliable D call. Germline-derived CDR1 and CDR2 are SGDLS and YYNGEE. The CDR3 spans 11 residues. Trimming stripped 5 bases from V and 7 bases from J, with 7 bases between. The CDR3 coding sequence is TGTGCCAGCAGTCAAAGGCAGCCCCAGCATTTT. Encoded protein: CASSQRQPQHF.

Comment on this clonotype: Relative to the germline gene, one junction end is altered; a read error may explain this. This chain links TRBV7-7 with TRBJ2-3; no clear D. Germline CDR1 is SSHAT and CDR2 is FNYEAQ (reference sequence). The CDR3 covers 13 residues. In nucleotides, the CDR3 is TGTGCTAGCAGCCCGGTAGGGCCAGATACGCAGTATTTT. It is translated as CASSPVGPDTQYF.

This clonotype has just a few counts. CDR3 DNA sequence: TGTGCCAGTAGTATCGGACCGAGCTCCTACAATGAGCAGTTCTTC. This codes for CASSIGPSSYNEQFF. The genes are TRBV19 and TRBJ2-1; no reliable D call. With 3 bases removed from V and 0 bases from J, the gap between germline ends came to 9 bases. This CDR3 is 15 amino acids long. Germline CDR1 reads LNHDA; CDR2 reads SQIVND (reference sequence).

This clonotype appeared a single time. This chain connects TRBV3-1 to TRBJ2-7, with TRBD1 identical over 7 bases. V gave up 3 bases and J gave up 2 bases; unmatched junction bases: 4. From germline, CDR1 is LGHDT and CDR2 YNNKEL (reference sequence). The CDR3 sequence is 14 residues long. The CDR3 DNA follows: TGTGCCAGCAGCCAGACAGGGCTCGCCTACGAGCAGTACTTC. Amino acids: CASSQTGLAYEQYF.

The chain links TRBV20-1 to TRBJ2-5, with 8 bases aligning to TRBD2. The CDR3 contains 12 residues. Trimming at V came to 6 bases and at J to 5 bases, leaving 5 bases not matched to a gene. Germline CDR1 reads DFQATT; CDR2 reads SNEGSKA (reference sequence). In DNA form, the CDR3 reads TGCAGTGCCGCGACTAGCGCGGAGACCCAGTACTTC. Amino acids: CSAATSAETQYF.

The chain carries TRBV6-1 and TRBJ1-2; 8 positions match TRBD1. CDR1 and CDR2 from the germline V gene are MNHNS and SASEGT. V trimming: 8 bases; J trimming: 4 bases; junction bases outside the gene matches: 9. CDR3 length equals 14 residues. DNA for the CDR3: TGTGCCAGCCACGTGGGGACAGGCCCCTATGGCTACACCTTC. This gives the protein CASHVGTGPYGYTF.

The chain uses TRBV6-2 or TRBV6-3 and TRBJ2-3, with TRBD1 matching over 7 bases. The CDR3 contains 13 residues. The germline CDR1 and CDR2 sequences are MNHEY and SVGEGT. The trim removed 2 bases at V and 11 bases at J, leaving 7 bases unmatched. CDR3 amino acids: CASSYGQAAKQYF. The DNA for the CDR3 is TGTGCCAGCAGTTACGGACAGGCTGCGAAGCAGTATTTT.

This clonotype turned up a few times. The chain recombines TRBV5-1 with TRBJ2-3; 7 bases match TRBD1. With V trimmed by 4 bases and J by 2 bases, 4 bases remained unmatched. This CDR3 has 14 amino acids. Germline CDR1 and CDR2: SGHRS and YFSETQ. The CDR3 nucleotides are TGCGCCAGCAGCCCGGACAGGCACACAGATACGCAGTATTTT. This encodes CASSPDRHTDTQYF.

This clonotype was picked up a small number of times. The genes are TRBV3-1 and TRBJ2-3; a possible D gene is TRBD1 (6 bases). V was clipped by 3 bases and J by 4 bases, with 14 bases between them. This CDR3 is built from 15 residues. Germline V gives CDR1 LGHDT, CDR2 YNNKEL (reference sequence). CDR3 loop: CASSQDSQGADTQYF. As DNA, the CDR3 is TGTGCCAGCAGCCAGGACAGCCAGGGAGCAGATACGCAGTATTTT.

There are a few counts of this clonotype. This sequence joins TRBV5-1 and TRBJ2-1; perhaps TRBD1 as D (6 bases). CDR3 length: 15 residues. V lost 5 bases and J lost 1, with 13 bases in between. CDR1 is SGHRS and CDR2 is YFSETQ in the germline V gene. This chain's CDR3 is CASSATGESYNEQFF. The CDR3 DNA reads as TGCGCCAGCAGTGCGACAGGAGAGTCCTACAATGAGCAGTTCTTC.

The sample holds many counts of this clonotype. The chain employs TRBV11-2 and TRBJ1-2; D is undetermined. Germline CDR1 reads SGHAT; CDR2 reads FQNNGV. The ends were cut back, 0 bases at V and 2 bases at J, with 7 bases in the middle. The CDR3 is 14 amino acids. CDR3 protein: CASSLDHTNYGYTF. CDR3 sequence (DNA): TGTGCCAGCAGCTTAGATCACACGAACTATGGCTACACCTTC. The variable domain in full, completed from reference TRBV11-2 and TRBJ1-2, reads EAGVAQSPRYKIIEKRQSVAFWCNPISGHATLYWYQQILGQGPKLLIQFQNNGVVDDSQLPKDRFSAERLKGVDSTLKIQPAKLEDSAVYLCASSLDHTNYGYTFGSGTRLTVV.

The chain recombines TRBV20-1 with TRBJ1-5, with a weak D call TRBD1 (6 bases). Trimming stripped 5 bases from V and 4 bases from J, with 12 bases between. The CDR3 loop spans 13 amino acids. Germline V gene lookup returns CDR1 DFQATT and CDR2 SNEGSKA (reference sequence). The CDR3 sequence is CSAPIQGNQPQHF. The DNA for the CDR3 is TGCAGTGCTCCGATACAGGGAAATCAGCCCCAGCATTTT.

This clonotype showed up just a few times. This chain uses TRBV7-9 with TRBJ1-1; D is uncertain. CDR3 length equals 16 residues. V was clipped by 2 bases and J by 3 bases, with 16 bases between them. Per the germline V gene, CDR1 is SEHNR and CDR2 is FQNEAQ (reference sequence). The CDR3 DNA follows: TGTGCCAGCAGCTTACTCCGGCAGCACCGGGACACTGAAGCTTTCTTT. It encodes CASSLLRQHRDTEAFF.

The CDR3 region is CASSYGTGEGYTF. The CDR3 DNA reads as TGTGCCAGCAGTTACGGGACAGGCGAGGGCTACACCTTC. This rearrangement joins TRBV6-6 to TRBJ1-2, with TRBD1 matching 8 bases. From germline, CDR1 is MNHNY and CDR2 SVGAGI (reference sequence). The J segment lost 8 bases and the V segment lost 2 bases, leaving 4 bases of the junction unmatched. The CDR3 runs to 13 residues.

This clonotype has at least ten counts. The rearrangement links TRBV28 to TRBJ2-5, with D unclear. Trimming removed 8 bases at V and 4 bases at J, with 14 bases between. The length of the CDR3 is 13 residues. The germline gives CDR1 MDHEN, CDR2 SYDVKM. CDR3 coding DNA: TGTGCCAGCGGATCTGGCGCCTTAGAGACCCAGTACTTC. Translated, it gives CASGSGALETQYF.

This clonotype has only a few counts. The CDR3 reads CASSLRQGLGGELFF. CDR3 sequence (DNA): TGTGCCAGCAGTTTACGACAGGGGTTGGGCGGGGAGCTGTTTTTT. The rearrangement links TRBV2 to TRBJ2-2; TRBD1 matches at 8 bases. Germline trimming cut 5 bases from V and 7 bases from J; bases unmatched to any gene: 9. CDR1 and CDR2 (germline): SNHLY, FYNNEI. The CDR3 is 15 residues long.

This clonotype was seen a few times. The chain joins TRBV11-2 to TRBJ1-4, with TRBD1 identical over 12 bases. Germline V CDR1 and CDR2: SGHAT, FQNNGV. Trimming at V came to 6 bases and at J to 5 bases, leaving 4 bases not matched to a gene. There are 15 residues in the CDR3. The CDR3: CASRRGTGGNEKLFF. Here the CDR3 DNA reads TGTGCCAGCAGACGGGGGACAGGGGGCAATGAAAAACTGTTTTTT.

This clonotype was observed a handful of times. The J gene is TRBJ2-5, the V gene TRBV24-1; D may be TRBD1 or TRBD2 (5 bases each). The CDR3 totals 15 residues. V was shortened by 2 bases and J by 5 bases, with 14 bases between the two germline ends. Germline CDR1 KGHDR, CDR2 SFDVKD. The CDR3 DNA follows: TGTGCCACCAGTGATTCACCGGGATGGGGGGAGACCCAGTACTTC. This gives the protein CATSDSPGWGETQYF.

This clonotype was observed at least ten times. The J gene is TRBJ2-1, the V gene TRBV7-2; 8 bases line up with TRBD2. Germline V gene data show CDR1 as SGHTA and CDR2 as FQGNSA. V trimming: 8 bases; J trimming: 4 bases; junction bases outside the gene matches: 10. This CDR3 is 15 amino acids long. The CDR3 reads CASASGGAAYNEQFF. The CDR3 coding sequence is TGTGCCAGCGCTTCGGGGGGGGCGGCGTACAATGAGCAGTTCTTC.

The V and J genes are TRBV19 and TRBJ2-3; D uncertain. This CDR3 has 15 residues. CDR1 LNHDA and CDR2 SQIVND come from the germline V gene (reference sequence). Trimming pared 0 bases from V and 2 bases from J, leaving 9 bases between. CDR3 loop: CASSIDGFDTDTQYF. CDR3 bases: TGTGCCAGTAGTATAGATGGTTTCGACACAGATACGCAGTATTTT.

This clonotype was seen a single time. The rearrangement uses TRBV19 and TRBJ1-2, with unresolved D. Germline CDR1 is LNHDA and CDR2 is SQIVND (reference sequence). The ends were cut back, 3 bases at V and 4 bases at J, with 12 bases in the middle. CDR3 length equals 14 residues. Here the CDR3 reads CASSILGRSYGYTF. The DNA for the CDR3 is TGTGCCAGTAGTATTCTCGGACGGAGCTATGGCTACACCTTC.